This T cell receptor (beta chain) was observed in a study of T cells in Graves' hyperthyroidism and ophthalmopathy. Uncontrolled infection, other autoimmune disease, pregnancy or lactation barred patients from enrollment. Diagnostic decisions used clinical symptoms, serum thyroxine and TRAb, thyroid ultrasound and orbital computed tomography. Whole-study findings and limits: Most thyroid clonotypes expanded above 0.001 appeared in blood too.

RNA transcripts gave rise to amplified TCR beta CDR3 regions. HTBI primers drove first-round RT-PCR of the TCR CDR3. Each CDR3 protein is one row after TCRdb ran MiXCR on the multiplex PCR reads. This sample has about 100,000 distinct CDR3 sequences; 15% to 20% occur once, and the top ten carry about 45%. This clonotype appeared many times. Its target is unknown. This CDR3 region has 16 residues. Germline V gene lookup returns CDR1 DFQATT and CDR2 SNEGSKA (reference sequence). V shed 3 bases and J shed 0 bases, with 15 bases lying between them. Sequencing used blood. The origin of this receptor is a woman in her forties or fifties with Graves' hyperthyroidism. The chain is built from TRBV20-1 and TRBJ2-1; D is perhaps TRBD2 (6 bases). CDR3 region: CSARPLLAPSYNEQFF. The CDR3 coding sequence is TGCAGTGCTAGGCCTCTACTAGCTCCCTCCTACAATGAGCAGTTCTTC.